Listed here are 4 T cell receptor beta chains from one sample, sequenced in a study of blood T cell repertoires in COVID-19. TCRdb keeps only in-frame clones here, not all; method: immunoSEQ multiplex PCR. The sample consists of 250,000 or so clones, more than 75% of them appearing once. The sample comprised peripheral blood. Receptor source: a woman in her forties who had recovered from COVID-19.

The gene calls are TRBV10-3 and TRBJ2-1, with TRBD2 matching 7 bases. Trimming cost V 0 bases and J 6 bases; bases outside gene matches: 8. The CDR3 contains 16 residues. Germline assignment: CDR1 ENHRY and CDR2 SYGVKD. The CDR3: CAISESAGDSANEQFF. In nucleotides, the CDR3 is TGTGCCATCAGTGAGTCTGCGGGAGATTCGGCCAATGAGCAGTTCTTC.

Ten or more counts support this clone. V is TRBV27 and J is TRBJ1-1; no definite D call. Trimming took 5 bases from V and 1 from J, leaving 8 bases between them. Looked up from germline, CDR1 is MNHEY and CDR2 is SMNVEV (reference sequence). The CDR3 sequence is 13 residues long. CDR3 nucleotides: TGTGCCAGCAGTCCCCGACAGAACACTGAAGCTTTCTTT. It encodes CASSPRQNTEAFF.

In this sample, this clone turned up once. The chain recombines TRBV7-2 with TRBJ2-1; a possible D gene is TRBD2 (7 bases). Deletions cut 5 bases from V and 0 bases from J, with 14 bases between. Looked up from germline, CDR1 is SGHTA and CDR2 is FQGNSA. The CDR3 has 16 residues. CDR3 DNA: TGTGCCAGCAGCCCAGCCGGGGGGCTCTCCTACAATGAGCAGTTCTTC. Translation: CASSPAGGLSYNEQFF.

The rearrangement uses TRBV6-1 and TRBJ2-7; weak D call: TRBD2 (5 bases). Germline loops: CDR1 MNHNS, CDR2 SASEGT. The CDR3 runs 14 residues. V was pared by 5 bases and J by 2 bases, with 13 bases between. The CDR3 region is CASSYTVGAYEQYF. The CDR3 DNA follows: TGTGCCAGCAGTTATACGGTGGGAGCCTACGAGCAGTACTTC.